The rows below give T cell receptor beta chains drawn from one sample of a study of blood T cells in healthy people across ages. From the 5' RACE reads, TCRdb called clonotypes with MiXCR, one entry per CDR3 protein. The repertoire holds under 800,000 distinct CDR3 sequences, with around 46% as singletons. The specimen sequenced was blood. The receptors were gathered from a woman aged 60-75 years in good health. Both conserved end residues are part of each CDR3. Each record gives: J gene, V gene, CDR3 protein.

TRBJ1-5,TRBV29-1,CSVGLPGQPQHF
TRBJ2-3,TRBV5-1,CASSLKPLYTDTQYF
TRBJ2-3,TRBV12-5,CASGLGSSGDGKDTQYF
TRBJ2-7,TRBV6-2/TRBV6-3,CASSFPLAGAAYEQYF
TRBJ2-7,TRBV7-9,CASSLAGEQYF
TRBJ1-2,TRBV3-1,CASSPRPRHYGYTF
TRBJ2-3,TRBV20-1,CSASLGSDTQYF
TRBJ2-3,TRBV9,CASSASTTDTQYF
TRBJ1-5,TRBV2,CASSGVRDSNQPQHF
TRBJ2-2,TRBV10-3,CATRGESDTGELFF
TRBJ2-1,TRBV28,CASSLSGREGEQFF
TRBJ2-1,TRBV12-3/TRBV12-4,CAVSYRDRGRTSGGEQFF
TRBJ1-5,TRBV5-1,CASSSYGDQPQHF
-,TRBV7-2,CASSLGLSEYEQYF
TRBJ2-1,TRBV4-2,CASNVAGVGENEQFF
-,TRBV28,CASKLLGAGGLYEQYF
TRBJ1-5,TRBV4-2,CASSPRGGQGVSGNQPQHF
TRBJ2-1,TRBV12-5,CASGVGEPNEQFF
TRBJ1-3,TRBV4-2,CASSQLRATGNTIYF
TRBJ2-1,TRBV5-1,CASSPPRGARDEQFF
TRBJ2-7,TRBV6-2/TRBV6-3,CASRRQQKSYEQYF
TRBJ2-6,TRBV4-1,CASSQGFSGANVLTF
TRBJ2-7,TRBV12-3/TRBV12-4,CASSAGTEQYF
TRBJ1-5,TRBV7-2,CASSVSWNQPQHF
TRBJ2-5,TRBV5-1,CASSNTGTVQETQYF
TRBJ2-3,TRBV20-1,CGARTSGGRDTQYF
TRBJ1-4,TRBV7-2,CASSLASGHEKLFF
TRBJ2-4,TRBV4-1,CASSQDRPQSLAKNIQYF
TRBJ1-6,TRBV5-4,CASSLPYEDRGQRAYNSPLHF
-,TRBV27,CAIDRSVANIQYF
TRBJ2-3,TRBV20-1,CSARDQSLPTDTQYF
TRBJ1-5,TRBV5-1,CASSLGDRVGQPQHF
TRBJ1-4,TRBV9,CASSVAAQATNEKLFF
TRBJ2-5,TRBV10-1,CASSEGGASQETQYF
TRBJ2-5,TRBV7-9,CASSPPGLEETQYF
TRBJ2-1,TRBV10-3,CAISGRDSGRTYNEQFF
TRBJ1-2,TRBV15,CATSRDPAQGSNYGYTF
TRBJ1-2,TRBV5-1,CASSLMDARGHDYTF
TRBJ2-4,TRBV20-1,CSASKGGAKNIQYF
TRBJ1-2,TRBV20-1,CSQGQDNYGYTF
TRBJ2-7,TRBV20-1,CSARGRLAYEQYF
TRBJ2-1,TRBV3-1,CVSSQVPAGGGEQFF
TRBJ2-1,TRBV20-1,CSARGGELYNEQFF
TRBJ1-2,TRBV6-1,CASSEVRGSHYGYTF
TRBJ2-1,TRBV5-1,CASSFSAGAYNEQFF
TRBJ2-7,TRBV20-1,CSARDFGTDSYEQYF
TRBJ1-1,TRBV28,CASSYSLGTGRTEAFF
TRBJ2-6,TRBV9,CASSVVGEGANVLTF
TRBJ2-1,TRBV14,CASSSASGGTSEQFF
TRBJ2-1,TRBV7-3,CASSLGGGQGSGERFF
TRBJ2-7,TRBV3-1,CASGAGLTYEQYF
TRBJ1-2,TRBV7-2,CASSLPPGTGDYGYTF
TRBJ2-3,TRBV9,CASSVAPGGRTDTQYF
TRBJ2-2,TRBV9,CASSVEGESGELFF
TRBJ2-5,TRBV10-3,CAISRDRAETQYF
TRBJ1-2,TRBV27,CASSFGDRVGGYGYTF
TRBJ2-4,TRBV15,CATSTVTSQAAKNIQYF
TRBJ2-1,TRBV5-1,CASSSQDRGGKDEQFF
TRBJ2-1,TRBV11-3,CASGSRTGEGDEQFF